The T cell receptor beta chain described here comes from a study of cytomegalovirus exposure and HLA in healthy donors. The validation cohort, a group of some 120 subjects, included the donors and was separate from the roughly 600-subject first cohort. This clone was seen only a few times. The trim removed 7 bases at V and 0 bases at J, leaving 5 bases unmatched. Germline V gene sequence: CDR1 SNHLY, CDR2 FYNNEI. CDR3 size: 14 residues. Sequencing used immunoSEQ multiplex PCR; TCRdb keeps in-frame clones, though not all of them. The table has some 310,000 clones, roughly 86% seen once. The source of this sequence is a man younger than 45 in good health and CMV-seronegative. What was sequenced was PBMCs. The chain carries TRBV2 and TRBJ2-7; 8 nucleotides align to TRBD1. The CDR3 DNA follows: TGTGCCAGCAAGGGCAGGGGGCCCTCCTACGAGCAGTACTTC. It specifies CASKGRGPSYEQYF.